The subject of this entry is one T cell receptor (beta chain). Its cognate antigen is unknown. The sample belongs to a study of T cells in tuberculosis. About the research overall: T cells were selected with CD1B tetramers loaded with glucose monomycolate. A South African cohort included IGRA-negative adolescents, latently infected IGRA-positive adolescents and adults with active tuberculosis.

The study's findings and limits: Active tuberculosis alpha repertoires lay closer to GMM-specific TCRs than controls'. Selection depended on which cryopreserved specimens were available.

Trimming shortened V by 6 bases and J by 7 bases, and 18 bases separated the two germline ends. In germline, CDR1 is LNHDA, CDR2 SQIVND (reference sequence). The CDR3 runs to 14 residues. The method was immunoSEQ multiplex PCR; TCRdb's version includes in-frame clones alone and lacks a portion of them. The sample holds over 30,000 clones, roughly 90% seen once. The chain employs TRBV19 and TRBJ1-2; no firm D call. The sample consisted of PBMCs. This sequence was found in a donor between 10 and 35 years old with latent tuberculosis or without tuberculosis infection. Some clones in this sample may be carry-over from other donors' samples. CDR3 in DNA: TGTGCCAGTAGCTTACCAAGCGGGGTCCGTGGCTACACCTTC. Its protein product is CASSLPSGVRGYTF.